A single TCR beta chain is shown here with its context. The sample originates from a study of blood T cell repertoires in COVID-19. V lost 0 bases and J lost 3; bases outside the gene matches: 2. Germline CDR1 reads KGHSH; CDR2 reads LQKENI. This CDR3 comprises 14 residues. Authors' methods: Amplified reference gene primers provided the basis for estimating nucleated cell counts. TCRdb's table, derived via immunoSEQ multiplex PCR, lists solely in-frame clones and lacks some. The D gene and trimming were derived from the DNA, and the V and J assignments and clone size from that table. The data contain about 380,000 clones, around 90% of them singletons.

Sequencing was done on a sample of peripheral blood. This sequence was found in a man aged 18 to 30 with active or convalescent COVID-19. The chain carries TRBV18 and TRBJ2-7, with 7 nucleotides matching TRBD2. The CDR3 DNA follows: TGTGCCAGCTCACCACCGGGGGGGTTCTACGAGCAGTACTTC. Residues: CASSPPGGFYEQYF.